This TCR beta chain was found in a study of cytomegalovirus exposure and HLA in healthy donors. Across the study: The roughly 130 validation repertoires were reported in a later analysis to have been generated on the same platform as the roughly 700 first-cohort repertoires. Study results and caveats: In vitro work confirmed that a few CMV-associated chains recognize CMV antigens. The classifier reportedly diagnosed cytomegalovirus status with high sensitivity and specificity.

Separate from the roughly 720-subject first cohort was the 120-subject validation cohort, to which the donors belonged. The protocol was immunoSEQ multiplex PCR, while the TCRdb copy is restricted to in-frame clones and leaves out a portion. The sample lists under 200,000 clones, roughly 96% occurring once. Remarks on this clone: The antigen is unknown.

The V end lost 6 bases, the J end lost 2 bases, and 10 bases lay between the germline ends. The CDR3 has 13 residues. Germline assignment: CDR1 ENHRY and CDR2 SYGVKD. The sample taken for sequencing was PBMCs. The source is a woman aged 18-29 years in good health and CMV-seronegative. This chain uses TRBV10-3 with TRBJ1-2, with D perhaps matching TRBD1 (5 bases). The DNA of the CDR3 is TGTGCCATCAGATCGGACAACAACTATGGCTACACCTTC. This encodes CAIRSDNNYGYTF.